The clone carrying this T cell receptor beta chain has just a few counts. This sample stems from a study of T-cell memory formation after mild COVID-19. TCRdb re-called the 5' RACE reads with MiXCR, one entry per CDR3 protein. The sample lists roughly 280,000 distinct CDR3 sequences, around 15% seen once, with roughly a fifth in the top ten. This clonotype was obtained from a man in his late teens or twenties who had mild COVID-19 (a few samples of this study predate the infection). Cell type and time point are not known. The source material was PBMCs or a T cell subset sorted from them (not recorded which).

In DNA form, the CDR3 reads TGTGCCAGCTCACCGAGGGCAGCGACCTCTGGGGCCAACGTCCTGACTTTC. Amino acid sequence: CASSPRAATSGANVLTF. This sequence joins TRBV18 and TRBJ2-6; the D gene is possibly TRBD2 (5 bases). Per the germline V gene, CDR1 is KGHSH and CDR2 is LQKENI. V was pared by 3 bases and J by 0 bases, with 12 bases between. The CDR3 length is 17 residues.